What follows is one TCR beta chain and its context. Since a much larger clone is just one base distant, this may be a read error. This record belongs to a study of T cells after yellow fever vaccination. The CDR3 length is 14 residues. Germline lookup yields CDR1 LGHNA and CDR2 YSLEER. The V and J ends lost 4 bases and 2 bases respectively, with 9 bases between them. From the 5' RACE reads, TCRdb called clonotypes with MiXCR, one entry per CDR3 protein. The table records 45,000 to 60,000 distinct CDR3 sequences, approximately 7% of them present only once. Study findings and constraints: Clones from primary vaccination mostly reappeared after the booster (96% CD4, less than 90% CD8).

The sample in question was CD8+ T cells not binding an NS4B(214-222) dextramer, sorted from PBMCs, obtained around 45 days after the first yellow fever vaccination. The sequence was obtained from a man aged 18 to 30 who received the YFV17D yellow fever vaccine. The chain uses TRBV4-3 and TRBJ2-1; no reliable D call. Here the CDR3 reads CASSPITPYNEQFF. CDR3 in DNA: TGCGCCAGCAGCCCCATAACCCCCTACAATGAGCAGTTCTTC.